A selection of T cell receptor beta chains follows, all from one sample in a study of blood T cell repertoires in COVID-19. Repertoires were generated with immunoSEQ multiplex PCR, while TCRdb's copy carries only in-frame clones and drops some. Seen here are over 150,000 clones, around 82% observed once, and the top ten hold roughly 10%. The sample consisted of peripheral blood. The source is a man in his 70s with active or convalescent COVID-19. CDR3s include the opening cysteine and the closing phenylalanine or tryptophan. A D gene is named only where the DNA matches it firmly. A row's size may be missing; if present it is once, few, many or a size class.

d_call	cdr3_length	clone_size	v_call	j_call	cdr3_aa	cdr3_nt
-	14	-	TRBV2	TRBJ1-2	CASSDTGFDYGYTF	TGTGCCAGCAGTGACACGGGGTTCGACTATGGCTACACCTTC
TRBD1	16	-	TRBV27	TRBJ1-6	CASSFSPTGGSSPLHF	TGTGCCAGCAGTTTTTCCCCGACAGGGGGGAGTTCACCCCTCCACTTT
TRBD1	16	-	TRBV2	TRBJ2-1	CASSVSPGQGLWGGFF	TGTGCCAGCAGTGTTAGCCCGGGACAGGGACTCTGGGGGGGGTTCTTC
TRBD2	15	few	TRBV18	TRBJ2-5	CASSLPGLASETQYF	TGTGCCAGCTCCCTCCCGGGACTAGCATCAGAGACCCAGTACTTC
-	15	-	TRBV11-1	TRBJ2-5	CASSFEPGLIKTQYF	TGTGCCAGCAGCTTCGAGCCAGGGCTAATAAAGACCCAGTACTTC
TRBD1	12	many	TRBV9	TRBJ1-1	CASSGGTVEAFF	TGTGCCAGCAGCGGAGGGACAGTTGAAGCTTTCTTT
TRBD1	15	-	TRBV5-1	TRBJ2-5	CASSLQGQGAGTQYF	TGCGCCAGCAGCTTGCAGGGACAGGGCGCGGGGACCCAGTACTTC
-	15	-	TRBV19	TRBJ1-4	CASSARHPTNEKLFF	TGTGCCAGTAGTGCGAGACACCCGACTAATGAAAAACTGTTTTTT
-	16	-	TRBV4-3	TRBJ2-7	CASSQERVWEEYEQYF	TGCGCCAGCAGCCAAGAACGAGTCTGGGAGGAATACGAGCAGTACTTC
-	12	once	TRBV29-1	TRBJ1-4	CSVQGTNEKLFF	TGCAGCGTACAGGGAACTAATGAAAAACTGTTTTTT
-	13	once	TRBV11-2	TRBJ2-1	CASSSPGYNEQFF	TGTGCCAGCAGCTCCCCGGGATACAATGAGCAGTTCTTC
TRBD2	17	-	TRBV28	TRBJ2-1	CASNPRASGNSYNEQFF	TGTGCCAGCAACCCTCGGGCTAGCGGGAACTCCTACAATGAGCAGTTCTTC
TRBD1	16	few	TRBV18	TRBJ1-1	CASSPSRGRGGTEAFF	TGTGCCAGCTCACCATCCAGGGGGCGCGGAGGGACTGAAGCTTTCTTT
TRBD1	15	-	TRBV6-5	TRBJ1-1	CASSTTGQGNTEAFF	TGTGCCAGCAGCACAACGGGACAGGGGAACACTGAAGCTTTCTTT
-	13	-	TRBV9	TRBJ2-7	CASGQANPYEQYF	TGTGCCAGCGGCCAGGCCAACCCCTACGAGCAGTACTTC
TRBD1	17	once	TRBV27	TRBJ1-4	CASSLFYPGQGREKLFF	TGTGCCAGCAGTTTATTCTATCCGGGACAGGGTCGGGAAAAACTGTTTTTT
-	13	-	TRBV6-5	TRBJ1-5	CASSSGSNQPQHF	TGTGCCAGCAGTTCAGGCAGCAATCAGCCCCAGCATTTT
-	15	few	TRBV5-1	TRBJ2-2	CASSSAVGGSGELFF	TGCGCCAGCAGCTCGGCGGTAGGAGGCAGCGGGGAGCTGTTTTTT
TRBD2	17	-	TRBV7-8	TRBJ2-5	CASSLVLAGVTVETQYF	TGTGCCAGCAGCTTAGTGCTAGCGGGGGTCACCGTGGAGACCCAGTACTTC
-	14	-	TRBV5-5	TRBJ2-5	CASSLASGQETQYF	TGTGCCAGCAGCTTGGCGTCGGGACAAGAGACCCAGTACTTC
-	14	-	TRBV4-3	TRBJ2-5	CASSQGLPTGTQYF	TGCGCCAGCAGCCAAGGACTGCCCACGGGGACCCAGTACTTC
-	13	once	TRBV27	TRBJ1-5	CASSPSGGQPQHF	TGTGCCAGCAGTCCATCTGGCGGGCAGCCCCAGCATTTT
-	14	-	TRBV7-9	TRBJ1-6	CASSLEQGRSPLHF	TGTGCCAGCAGCTTAGAACAGGGACGCTCACCCCTCCACTTT
-	13	-	TRBV9	TRBJ2-7	CASSVEGVNEQYF	TGTGCCAGCAGCGTAGAAGGGGTAAACGAGCAGTACTTC
-	17	-	TRBV28	TRBJ1-6	CASSLGILGSGASPLHF	TGTGCCAGCAGTTTAGGGATTCTTGGGAGCGGAGCATCACCCCTCCACTTT
TRBD1	13	-	TRBV2	TRBJ1-5	CASSPTGNQPQHF	TGTGCCAGCAGCCCGACAGGGAATCAGCCCCAGCATTTT
TRBD2	13	-	TRBV28	TRBJ2-5	CASSLAGGETQYF	TGTGCCAGCAGTTTAGCGGGAGGAGAGACCCAGTACTTC
-	13	few	TRBV27	TRBJ2-3	CASSLRGQDTQYF	TGTGCCAGCAGTTTAAGGGGCCAAGATACGCAGTATTTT
-	15	-	TRBV7-2	TRBJ1-2	CASSSGRRDNYGYTF	TGTGCCAGCAGCTCGGGACGGAGGGATAACTATGGCTACACCTTC
-	12	-	TRBV15	TRBJ2-7	CATSRDIDEQYF	TGTGCCACCAGCAGAGATATCGACGAGCAGTACTTC
-	15	-	TRBV6-5	TRBJ1-6	CASSYPTEINSPLHF	TGTGCCAGCAGTTACCCTACAGAAATTAATTCACCCCTCCACTTT
TRBD2	17	-	TRBV4-1	TRBJ2-5	CASSQDPSGPSGETQYF	TGCGCCAGCAGCCAAGATCCTAGCGGCCCCTCGGGGGAGACCCAGTACTTC
-	14	few	TRBV4-3	TRBJ1-6	CASSPGGFDSPLHF	TGCGCCAGCAGCCCGGGGGGGTTTGATTCACCCCTCCACTTT
-	16	-	TRBV4-1	TRBJ2-3	CASSQDKQGGIDTQYF	TGCGCCAGCAGCCAAGATAAACAGGGTGGTATAGATACGCAGTATTTT
-	16	-	TRBV3-1/TRBV3-2	TRBJ1-1	CASSQGAGWDHTEAFF	TGTGCCAGCAGCCAAGGGGCGGGGTGGGACCACACTGAAGCTTTCTTT
-	14	-	TRBV28	TRBJ1-1	CASTPPAGGRQAFF	TGTGCCAGCACCCCTCCGGCCGGGGGGCGGCAGGCTTTCTTT
TRBD1	14	-	TRBV5-4	TRBJ1-4	CASSLDRANEKLFF	TGTGCCAGCAGTCTGGACAGGGCAAATGAAAAACTGTTTTTT
TRBD1	13	-	TRBV9	TRBJ1-2	CASSRAGGYGYTF	TGTGCCAGCAGCCGGGCAGGGGGCTATGGCTACACCTTC
TRBD2	16	-	TRBV4-3	TRBJ2-3	CASRPSFSGGTDTQYF	TGCGCCAGCAGACCGAGCTTTAGCGGGGGCACAGATACGCAGTATTTT
-	15	-	TRBV5-4	TRBJ1-2	CASSLNTGANYGYTF	TGTGCCAGCAGCTTGAACACAGGAGCTAACTATGGCTACACCTTC
TRBD1	17	-	TRBV18	TRBJ2-7	CASSPLSWTGGSHEQYF	TGTGCCAGCTCACCACTCTCCTGGACAGGGGGCTCCCACGAGCAGTACTTC
-	14	-	TRBV7-2	TRBJ2-7	CASSLVWGDYEQYF	TGTGCCAGCAGCTTAGTGTGGGGGGACTACGAGCAGTACTTC
TRBD2	16	-	TRBV7-2	TRBJ2-1	CASRPRIAGGFNEQFF	TGTGCCAGCAGACCACGCATAGCGGGAGGATTTAATGAGCAGTTCTTC
-	13	-	TRBV12-3/TRBV12-4	TRBJ1-1	CASTRLLNTEAFF	TGTGCCAGCACCAGGCTACTGAACACTGAAGCTTTCTTT
TRBD1	17	few	TRBV9	TRBJ1-1	CASSISPLTGSNTEAFF	TGTGCCAGCAGCATTTCCCCCTTGACAGGGTCGAACACTGAAGCTTTCTTT
TRBD1	15	-	TRBV7-9	TRBJ2-7	CASSSPGTGDYEQYF	TGTGCCAGCAGCTCCCCCGGGACAGGGGACTACGAGCAGTACTTC
-	14	few	TRBV19	TRBJ1-5	CASKRQVSNQPQHF	TGTGCCAGCAAGAGACAGGTTAGCAATCAGCCCCAGCATTTT
-	13	-	TRBV15	TRBJ1-4	CATSRDLREKLFF	TGTGCCACCAGCAGAGATCTACGTGAAAAACTGTTTTTT
TRBD2	19	-	TRBV5-4	TRBJ2-5	CASSWVGLAGTPRGETQYF	TGTGCCAGCAGCTGGGTAGGGCTAGCGGGAACCCCACGGGGAGAGACCCAGTACTTC
-	14	-	TRBV5-1	TRBJ1-1	CASSLDQGYTEAFF	TGCGCCAGCAGCTTGGACCAGGGGTACACTGAAGCTTTCTTT
TRBD1	14	-	TRBV18	TRBJ1-1	CASSPTGVNTEAFF	TGTGCCAGCTCACCTACAGGGGTTAACACTGAAGCTTTCTTT
TRBD1	16	-	TRBV18	TRBJ1-5	CASSPPGTDSNQPQHF	TGTGCCAGCTCACCCCCCGGGACAGATAGCAATCAGCCCCAGCATTTT
-	15	once	TRBV7-2	TRBJ1-5	CASSPTSGAAQPQHF	TGTGCCAGCAGCCCCACCTCAGGTGCTGCTCAGCCCCAGCATTTT